This T cell receptor beta chain was recovered during a study of blood T cell repertoires in COVID-19. Some clones are missing from TCRdb's copy, which holds only in-frame ones; the method was immunoSEQ multiplex PCR. This table has approximately 100,000 clones, around 85% appearing once. The junction had 10 bases not matched to a gene; V was cut back by 4 bases and J by 1 base. CDR1 is SGHRS, CDR2 YFSETQ, per germline. The CDR3 runs 18 residues. This chain connects TRBV5-1 to TRBJ1-6, with TRBD1 identical over 8 bases. The TCR sequence derives from a woman between 65 and 79 years old with active or convalescent COVID-19. Sequencing input: peripheral blood. The CDR3 DNA sequence: TGCGCCAGCAGCGTATCCCCAGGGGGCCATTCCTATAATTCACCCCTCCACTTT. It yields the protein CASSVSPGGHSYNSPLHF.